This TCR beta chain appears in the sequencing data of a study of T cell responses to AZD1222 COVID-19 vaccine. The overall study: Second-dose intervals of approximately 4 or approximately 12 weeks were pooled.

With regard to this clone: Its specificity is unknown.

Clones were sequenced by immunoSEQ multiplex PCR, and TCRdb holds only the in-frame ones, with some missing. There are around 140,000 clones in the sample; around 90% occur only once, and approximately 6% lies in the top ten. With V trimmed by 7 bases and J by 1 base, 12 bases remained unmatched. The CDR3 length is 17 residues. The germline V gene has CDR1 SGHVS and CDR2 FQNEAQ. Whole-study findings and limits: Donors, mostly white British, included more females; clonal diversity was possibly underestimated. Epitopes outside B.1.351 and B.1.1.7 mutated regions reportedly drew nearly half of spike TCRs. None of the repertoires were sampled until the peak T cell response had passed.

The chain couples TRBV7-8 to TRBJ1-2; TRBD1 matches at 10 bases. This sample comprised peripheral blood, obtained on day 0 of AZD1222 vaccination. The sequence came from an adult in good health. The CDR3 loop reads CASIDRDRGKGNYGYTF. The CDR3 nucleotides are TGTGCCAGCATCGACCGGGACAGGGGTAAGGGTAACTATGGCTACACCTTC. Combining the CDR3 with reference TRBV7-8 and TRBJ1-2 gives the whole variable domain GAGVSQSPRYKVAKRGQDVALRCDPISGHVSLFWYQQALGQGPEFLTYFQNEAQLDKSGLPSDRFFAERPEGSVSTLKIQRTQQEDSAVYLCASIDRDRGKGNYGYTFGSGTRLTVV.